These 15 T cell receptor beta chains originate from one sample sequenced in a study of blood T cell repertoires in COVID-19. Repertoires were generated with immunoSEQ multiplex PCR, while TCRdb's copy carries only in-frame clones and drops some. The sample yields around 450,000 clones, approximately 86% seen once. Source material: PBMCs or T cells enriched from blood (not recorded which). The receptors come from a woman between 18 and 30 years old who had recovered from COVID-19.

The chain combines TRBV5-1 with TRBJ1-5, with TRBD1 matching over 11 bases. Germline V lookup: CDR1 SGHRS, CDR2 YFSETQ. The trim removed 4 bases at V and 11 bases at J, leaving 11 bases unmatched. The CDR3 is 15 residues long. CDR3 amino acids: CASSKGTGGILTQHF. CDR3 in DNA: TGCGCCAGCAGCAAAGGGACAGGGGGAATCTTGACCCAGCATTTT. The variable domain in full, completed from reference TRBV5-1 and TRBJ1-5, reads KAGVTQTPRYLIKTRGQQVTLSCSPISGHRSVSWYQQTPGQGLQFLFEYFSETQRNKGNFPGRFSGRQFSNSRSEMNVSTLELGDSALYLCASSKGTGGILTQHFGDGTRLSIL.

Regarding this clone: Other DNA sequences in this sample translate to the same CDR3. The J gene is TRBJ2-2, the V gene TRBV2; 8 positions agree with TRBD1. With 5 bases clipped from V and 5 bases from J, the junction kept 7 bases outside the gene matches. The CDR3 has 15 amino acids. Germline-derived CDR1 and CDR2 are SNHLY and FYNNEI. The chain's CDR3 is CASSTGTGGTGELFF. The CDR3 DNA reads TGTGCCAGCAGTACAGGGACAGGAGGGACCGGGGAGCTGTTTTTT.

The chain combines TRBV15 with TRBJ1-1; unclear D gene. With 4 bases removed from V and 2 bases from J, the gap between germline ends came to 8 bases. Germline V gene lookup returns CDR1 LNHNV and CDR2 YYDKDF (reference sequence). This CDR3 is 13 amino acids long. The CDR3 spells CATSNRGNTEAFF. The CDR3 DNA reads TGTGCCACCAGCAACCGGGGAAACACTGAAGCTTTCTTT.

The CDR3 nucleotides read TGTGCCAGCAGTTCGATCGCTGGGGGGGATTCCTACAATGAGCAGTTCTTC. Translation: CASSSIAGGDSYNEQFF. The V gene is TRBV28, the J gene TRBJ2-1; 7 nucleotides line up with TRBD2. CDR1 MDHEN and CDR2 SYDVKM come from the germline V gene. There are 17 residues in the CDR3. The trim removed 4 bases at V and 1 base at J, leaving 10 bases unmatched.

The chain links TRBV7-2 to TRBJ2-5, with 14 bases that match TRBD2. This CDR3 spans 16 amino acids. Germline CDR1 is SGHTA and CDR2 is FQGNSA. Unmatched junction bases numbered 5, after V lost 3 bases and J lost 5 bases. This chain's CDR3 is CASSLGLAGELETQYF. CDR3 bases: TGTGCCAGCAGCTTGGGACTAGCGGGGGAGCTGGAGACCCAGTACTTC.

As concerns this clone: Other DNA variants within this sample encode the same CDR3. The chain has TRBV27 and TRBJ1-5; D is perhaps TRBD1 (5 bases). Between the trimmed V and J ends, which lost 2 bases and 0 bases, there was a span of 8 bases. Germline CDR1 reads MNHEY; CDR2 reads SMNVEV (reference sequence). This CDR3 spans 15 amino acids. CDR3 in DNA: TGTGCCAGCAGTTTACGGGGGGGTAGCAATCAGCCCCAGCATTTT. Amino acid sequence: CASSLRGGSNQPQHF.

This chain joins TRBV28 and TRBJ2-7; 9 bases are a match to TRBD1. Germline CDR1 is MDHEN and CDR2 is SYDVKM. The junction had 3 bases not matched to a gene; V was cut back by 3 bases and J by 0 bases. The length of the CDR3 is 15 residues. CDR3 loop: CASSFGTGLSYEQYF. Written as DNA, the CDR3 is TGTGCCAGCAGTTTTGGGACAGGGCTCTCCTACGAGCAGTACTTC.

The DNA for the CDR3 is TGTGCCAGTAGTATGGGGGACAGGCACTACGAGCAGTACTTC. Translating it yields CASSMGDRHYEQYF. The chain recombines TRBV19 with TRBJ2-7; TRBD1 matches 8 bases. CDR1 and CDR2 (germline): LNHDA, SQIVND (reference sequence). Trimming took 3 bases from V and 3 from J; bases not matched to a gene: 4. The CDR3 has 14 amino acids.

V usage is TRBV14 and J usage is TRBJ1-2; D not certain. Germline values: CDR1 SGHDN, CDR2 FVKESK. V was pared by 3 bases and J by 4 bases, with 9 bases between. The CDR3 consists of 13 residues. The CDR3 region is CASSQGAGYGYTF. CDR3 nucleotide sequence: TGTGCCAGCAGCCAGGGAGCGGGCTATGGCTACACCTTC.

This sequence joins TRBV18 and TRBJ2-4, with 8 positions matching TRBD1. The CDR3 runs 14 residues. The J segment lost 9 bases and the V segment lost 3 bases, leaving 7 bases of the junction unmatched. Germline loops: CDR1 KGHSH, CDR2 LQKENI. CDR3 sequence: CASSPFGQGSIQYF. CDR3 bases: TGTGCCAGCTCACCGTTCGGACAGGGAAGCATTCAGTACTTC.

V is TRBV3-1 (or the pseudogene TRBV3-2) and J is TRBJ2-2; D may be TRBD2 (5 bases). Trimming shortened V by 0 bases and J by 2 bases, and 7 bases separated the two germline ends. Germline CDR1 and CDR2: LGHDT and YNNKEL (reference sequence). This CDR3 comprises 15 residues. CDR3 sequence: CASSQDRLNTGELFF. The CDR3 DNA sequence: TGTGCCAGCAGCCAAGACAGACTAAACACCGGGGAGCTGTTTTTT.

The chain carries TRBV5-1 and TRBJ1-1; 8 nucleotides agree with TRBD1. This CDR3 region has 16 residues. J was trimmed by 10 bases and V by 0 bases; bases with no gene match: 14. Germline CDR1 is SGHRS and CDR2 is YFSETQ. The CDR3 coding sequence is TGCGCCAGCAGCTTGGTTCCCGGACAGGGAGGGTTTGGAGCTTTCTTT. Amino acid sequence: CASSLVPGQGGFGAFF. The full variable domain, its missing parts supplied by reference TRBV5-1 and TRBJ1-1, is KAGVTQTPRYLIKTRGQQVTLSCSPISGHRSVSWYQQTPGQGLQFLFEYFSETQRNKGNFPGRFSGRQFSNSRSEMNVSTLELGDSALYLCASSLVPGQGGFGAFFGQGTRLTVV.

This clone has just one count. The chain combines TRBV5-1 with TRBJ1-2; 8 nucleotides align to TRBD1. CDR1 and CDR2 from the germline V gene are SGHRS and YFSETQ. Trimming cost V 4 bases and J 6 bases; bases outside gene matches: 14. The CDR3 loop spans 16 amino acids. This CDR3 reads CASSPEGTGPANGYTF. CDR3 bases: TGCGCCAGCAGCCCGGAAGGGACAGGACCTGCCAATGGCTACACCTTC.

The rearrangement joins TRBV19 to TRBJ2-2; D is perhaps TRBD1 (5 bases). CDR3 length equals 16 residues. Trimming took off 3 bases at V and 2 bases at J, with 13 bases between the two ends. Germline V gene lookup returns CDR1 LNHDA and CDR2 SQIVND (reference sequence). The CDR3 DNA reads TGTGCCAGTAGTATCCTCCGTCAGGGAAACACCGGGGAGCTGTTTTTT. Encoded protein: CASSILRQGNTGELFF. The full variable domain, its missing parts supplied by reference TRBV19 and TRBJ2-2, is DGGITQSPKYLFRKEGQNVTLSCEQNLNHDAMYWYRQDPGQGLRLIYYSQIVNDFQKGDIAEGYSVSREKKESFPLTVTSAQKNPTAFYLCASSILRQGNTGELFFGEGSRLTVL.

The rearrangement links TRBV30 to TRBJ1-5; 10 bases match TRBD1. This CDR3 has 14 residues. Germline CDR1 and CDR2: GTSNPN and SVGIG (reference sequence). Trimming took 1 base from V and 5 from J; bases not matched to a gene: 2. CDR3 region: CAWSAGTGDQPQHF. CDR3 sequence (DNA): TGTGCCTGGAGTGCCGGGACAGGGGATCAGCCCCAGCATTTT.